The clone carrying this TCR beta chain was recorded once. This CDR3 is 16 amino acids long. Trimming left V 0 bases short and J 5 bases short, with 18 bases between. Germline CDR1 is SGDLS and CDR2 is YYNGEE. Sample-barcoded 5' priming and a J-beta primer mix drove a second PCR of roughly 6 to 12 cycles. Using its own MiXCR run on the 5' RACE reads, TCRdb lists one record per CDR3 protein. The table has approximately 850,000 distinct CDR3 sequences, 58% seen once. The data originate from a study of blood T cells in healthy people across ages. Sequences were obtained from blood. This sequence was found in a man aged 25 to 45 in good health. The chain has TRBV9 and TRBJ2-7, with D possibly TRBD2 on 6 matching bases. CDR3 protein: CASSVGRGGRANEQYF. DNA of the CDR3: TGTGCCAGCAGCGTAGGACGGGGAGGTCGCGCGAACGAGCAGTACTTC.